This record looks at one T cell receptor (beta chain) sequence and its context. Uncontrolled infection, other autoimmune disease, pregnancy and lactation each barred patients from inclusion. Diagnosing involved the use of clinical symptoms, serum thyroxine and TRAb, thyroid ultrasound and orbital computed tomography. From approximately 9.3 ml of fresh peripheral blood, PBMCs were isolated. The data were taken from a study of T cells in Graves' hyperthyroidism and ophthalmopathy. V lost 10 bases, J lost 7 bases, and 19 bases lay in between. This CDR3 spans 13 amino acids. Researchers took RNA transcripts and amplified the TCR beta CDR3 regions from them. Researchers ran a first-round RT-PCR on the TCR CDR3 using the HTBI primer set. TCRdb reprocessed the multiplex PCR reads via MiXCR and lists one record per CDR3 protein. This table holds hundreds of thousands of distinct CDR3 sequences, less than 25% found once.

This chain links TRBV12-3 or TRBV12-4 with TRBJ2-5; D may be TRBD1 (6 bases). This TCR came from a man aged 30 to 45 with Graves' ophthalmopathy. Sequencing was performed on blood. CDR3 protein: CATSTGALGTQYF. CDR3 DNA: TGTGCCACTTCGACAGGAGCCTTGGGGACCCAGTACTTC.